These T cell receptor beta chains were read from a single sample in a study of cytomegalovirus exposure and HLA in healthy donors. Using immunoSEQ multiplex PCR, the repertoire was profiled, and TCRdb retains in-frame clones only, with some absent. This table holds about 160,000 clones, 70% to 80% found once. Sequenced material: PBMCs. All receptors come from a man aged 18-30 years in good health and CMV-seropositive. Both conserved end residues are part of each CDR3. D genes are given only for firm matches. Only part of the rows carry a size: once, few, many, or a class if the clone is expanded.

TRBV21-1	TRBJ2-7	NA	16	NA	CASSIRPGLGPYEQYF	TGTGCCAGCAGCATCAGACCGGGACTAGGCCCCTACGAGCAGTACTTC
TRBV2	TRBJ1-2	NA	11	TRBD1	CATEGQGNYTF	TGTGCCACCGAAGGACAGGGCAACTACACCTTC
TRBV11-2	TRBJ2-7	NA	15	TRBD2	CASSLVAGGQYEQYF	TGTGCCAGCAGCTTAGTCGCGGGAGGACAGTACGAGCAGTACTTC
TRBV5-6	TRBJ1-4	NA	15	NA	CASSLGATVWEKLFF	TGTGCCAGCAGCTTGGGCGCGACTGTTTGGGAAAAACTGTTTTTT
TRBV6-5	TRBJ2-3	NA	16	TRBD2	CASSYLLAGITDTQYF	TGTGCCAGCAGTTACCTACTAGCGGGGATAACAGATACGCAGTATTTT
TRBV2	TRBJ2-4	NA	18	NA	CASRVGAGRGMGKNIQYF	TGTGCCAGCAGGGTCGGGGCCGGGAGAGGGATGGGCAAAAACATTCAGTACTTC
TRBV9	TRBJ1-1	NA	15	TRBD1	CASSVAGTGGTEAFF	TGTGCCAGCAGCGTAGCGGGGACAGGAGGGACTGAAGCTTTCTTT
TRBV19	TRBJ2-5	once	13	NA	CASSISPFETQYF	TGTGCCAGTAGTATATCCCCATTTGAGACCCAGTACTTC
TRBV7-9	TRBJ1-2	NA	14	NA	CASSLEGPAGGYTF	TGTGCCAGCAGCTTAGAGGGCCCCGCGGGGGGCTACACCTTC
TRBV11-3	TRBJ2-3	NA	16	NA	CASSLGGGRETDTQYF	TGTGCCAGCAGCTTAGGAGGCGGCAGAGAGACAGATACGCAGTATTTT
TRBV11-1	TRBJ2-5	NA	14	NA	CASSSAGIQEAQYF	TGTGCCAGCAGCTCGGCAGGGATTCAAGAGGCCCAGTACTTC
TRBV7-8	TRBJ2-1	NA	14	NA	CASSEGRAVNEQFF	TGTGCCAGCAGTGAAGGGCGGGCGGTCAATGAGCAGTTCTTC
TRBV19	TRBJ1-1	NA	13	NA	CASSFKGATEAFF	TGTGCCAGTAGTTTTAAGGGAGCCACTGAAGCTTTCTTT
TRBV19	TRBJ1-2	NA	12	TRBD1	CASGQVNYGYTF	TGTGCCAGCGGACAGGTTAACTATGGCTACACCTTC
TRBV9	TRBJ1-6	NA	14	NA	CASSVRASDSPLHF	TGTGCCAGCAGCGTGCGGGCGTCGGATTCACCCCTCCACTTT
TRBV15	TRBJ1-1	NA	15	NA	CATSRDLQTPTEAFF	TGTGCCACCAGCAGAGATCTACAGACCCCCACTGAAGCTTTCTTT
TRBV19	TRBJ1-4	NA	15	NA	CASSIGGALNEKLFF	TGTGCCAGTAGTATAGGTGGGGCCTTGAATGAAAAACTGTTTTTT
TRBV7-2	TRBJ2-3	NA	13	NA	CASRPALGDTQYF	TGTGCCAGCAGGCCCGCCCTAGGCGATACGCAGTATTTT
TRBV5-1	TRBJ2-1	NA	13	TRBD1	CASSSGQGDEQFF	TGCGCCAGCAGCTCTGGACAGGGGGATGAGCAGTTCTTC
TRBV5-1	TRBJ2-6	NA	16	NA	CASSGGSHSGANVLTF	TGCGCCAGCAGCGGGGGGTCCCACTCTGGGGCCAACGTCCTGACTTTC
TRBV18	TRBJ2-5	NA	15	TRBD1	CASSHRDRGKETQYF	TGTGCCAGCTCCCACCGGGACAGGGGGAAAGAGACCCAGTACTTC
TRBV7-3	TRBJ2-2	NA	18	TRBD2	CASSSKPAAGDDTGELFF	TGTGCCAGCAGCTCAAAGCCGGCAGCGGGGGATGACACCGGGGAGCTGTTTTTT
TRBV18	TRBJ2-1	NA	15	TRBD2	CASSPGGGGNNEQFF	TGTGCCAGCTCACCAGGTGGCGGGGGTAACAATGAGCAGTTCTTC
TRBV6-4	TRBJ2-2	NA	13	NA	CASRGTNTGELFF	TGTGCTAGTAGAGGGACTAACACCGGGGAGCTGTTTTTT
TRBV4-1	TRBJ2-5	NA	18	TRBD1	CASSQAYLGQGAQETQYF	TGCGCCAGCAGCCAAGCCTACTTGGGACAGGGGGCGCAGGAGACCCAGTACTTC
TRBV25-1	TRBJ2-7	NA	12	NA	CASCGGPYEQYF	TGTGCCAGCTGCGGGGGCCCCTACGAGCAGTACTTC
TRBV19	TRBJ2-7	NA	13	NA	CASSPSAGLEQYF	TGTGCCAGTAGTCCCTCCGCGGGCCTCGAGCAGTACTTC
TRBV6-1	TRBJ2-2	few	14	NA	CASTLGGVGGELFF	TGTGCCAGCACCCTAGGGGGGGTCGGCGGGGAGCTGTTTTTT
TRBV5-1	TRBJ1-3	NA	16	NA	CASSLRSTNSGNTIYF	TGCGCCAGCAGCCTTAGGAGCACAAACTCTGGAAACACCATATATTTT
TRBV9	TRBJ2-3	NA	14	TRBD2	CASSVGGGRYTQYF	TGTGCCAGCAGCGTAGGCGGGGGGAGGTATACGCAGTATTTT
TRBV4-3	TRBJ1-3	NA	15	TRBD1	CASSQDAQGAGTIYF	TGCGCCAGCAGCCAAGATGCCCAGGGGGCCGGGACCATATATTTT
TRBV28	TRBJ1-2	NA	14	NA	CASSLGHGNYGYTF	TGTGCCAGCAGTCTGGGACACGGCAACTATGGCTACACCTTC
TRBV29-1	TRBJ2-7	NA	15	TRBD2	CSVSGMGGKTYEQYF	TGCAGCGTTTCCGGGATGGGGGGGAAAACCTACGAGCAGTACTTC
TRBV10-3	TRBJ2-7	few	14	NA	CAISTAWGPYEQYF	TGTGCCATCAGCACAGCGTGGGGCCCCTACGAGCAGTACTTC
TRBV27	TRBJ2-3	NA	12	NA	CASSWQGDTQYF	TGTGCCAGCAGTTGGCAGGGAGATACGCAGTATTTT
TRBV9	TRBJ2-7	once	15	TRBD2	CASSPWTSGGGEQYF	TGTGCCAGCAGCCCGTGGACTAGCGGGGGGGGCGAGCAGTACTTC
TRBV7-7	TRBJ2-7	once	13	NA	CASSLGERTEQYF	TGTGCCAGCAGCTTAGGGGAGAGGACGGAGCAGTACTTC
TRBV5-1	TRBJ1-4	few	17	NA	CASGGEKRQPRREKLFF	TGCGCCAGCGGGGGGGAGAAAAGACAGCCCCGACGTGAAAAACTGTTTTTT
TRBV5-1	TRBJ2-1	few	15	TRBD2	CASSLERGGYNEQFF	TGCGCCAGCAGCTTGGAGCGGGGGGGTTACAATGAGCAGTTCTTC
TRBV7-2	TRBJ2-2	NA	13	NA	CASSGRIGGELFF	TGTGCCAGCAGCGGTCGTATCGGCGGGGAGCTGTTTTTT
TRBV6-5	TRBJ1-5	NA	13	NA	CASSLGGSQPQHF	TGTGCCAGCAGTTTAGGGGGTAGTCAGCCCCAGCATTTT
TRBV7-6	TRBJ2-3	NA	16	TRBD1	CASSFNRGRETDTQYF	TGTGCCAGCAGCTTTAACAGGGGGAGAGAGACAGATACGCAGTATTTT
TRBV30	TRBJ1-5	NA	17	NA	CAWSPGPGARGNQPQHF	TGTGCCTGGAGTCCAGGCCCAGGGGCACGCGGCAATCAGCCCCAGCATTTT
TRBV6-5	TRBJ1-2	NA	12	NA	CASSASPGRYTF	TGTGCCAGCAGTGCTTCTCCTGGGCGCTACACCTTC
TRBV19	TRBJ1-2	NA	15	TRBD1	CASSRGQGLDYGYTF	TGTGCCAGTAGTAGAGGACAGGGGTTGGACTATGGCTACACCTTC
TRBV27	TRBJ1-2	NA	16	TRBD1	CASSHYRGDLGYGYTF	TGTGCCAGCAGTCACTACAGGGGGGACTTAGGGTATGGCTACACCTTC
TRBV2	TRBJ2-7	NA	21	TRBD2	CASSVPDQTGTSHYGSYEQYF	TGTGCCAGCAGCGTCCCCGATCAAACCGGGACTAGTCATTACGGGAGCTACGAGCAGTACTTC
TRBV9	TRBJ2-1	NA	17	TRBD2	CASSVGGGRVGGNEQFF	TGTGCCAGCAGCGTAGGTGGAGGGAGGGTCGGGGGCAATGAGCAGTTCTTC
TRBV10-3	TRBJ2-2	NA	15	TRBD2	CAISIAGVDTGELFF	TGTGCCATCAGTATAGCGGGAGTAGACACCGGGGAGCTGTTTTTT
TRBV5-1	TRBJ2-7	few	14	TRBD1	CASSLGTGAYEQYF	TGCGCCAGCAGCCTAGGGACAGGGGCCTACGAGCAGTACTTC
TRBV11-2	TRBJ1-3	NA	16	TRBD1	CASSLDLGQGSNTIYF	TGTGCCAGCAGCTTAGATCTTGGACAGGGGTCGAACACCATATATTTT
TRBV13	TRBJ2-2	NA	14	NA	CASSLVAEYGELFF	TGTGCCAGCAGCTTAGTAGCGGAGTACGGGGAGCTGTTTTTT
TRBV27	TRBJ2-1	few	16	TRBD2	CASSPGLAARWNEQFF	TGTGCCAGCAGTCCCGGACTAGCTGCTAGGTGGAATGAGCAGTTCTTC